Each of the 30 T cell receptor beta chains below was sequenced from the same sample in a study of blood T cell repertoires in COVID-19. The data were produced by immunoSEQ multiplex PCR, yet TCRdb's version contains in-frame clones alone and is incomplete. This table has a few hundred thousand clones, approximately 81% appearing once. The source material was peripheral blood. The source is a woman younger than 35 with acute or convalescent COVID-19.

V gene TRBV10-1 combines with J gene TRBJ2-3; tentatively, D is TRBD2 (7 bases). In germline, CDR1 is WNHNN, CDR2 SYGVQD (reference sequence). V gave up 0 bases and J gave up 9 bases, with 10 bases separating them. The CDR3 has 13 amino acids. The CDR3 is CASSESGGATQYF. The CDR3 DNA sequence: TGCGCCAGCAGTGAGTCGGGGGGGGCAACGCAGTATTTT.

The genes are TRBV3-1 (or the pseudogene TRBV3-2) and TRBJ2-7; possible D gene TRBD1, 6 bases. The CDR3 extends over 15 amino acids. CDR1 LGHDT and CDR2 YNNKEL come from the germline V gene (reference sequence). With 0 bases removed from V and 2 bases from J, the gap between germline ends came to 11 bases. CDR3 in DNA: TGTGCCAGCAGCCAAGAGGGGACATATCCCTACGAGCAGTACTTC. Protein sequence: CASSQEGTYPYEQYF.

This chain connects TRBV5-8 to TRBJ1-2; D may be TRBD1 (5 bases). The CDR3 runs 16 residues. Germline loops: CDR1 SGHTS, CDR2 YDEGEE. Trimming stripped 4 bases from V and 6 bases from J, with 22 bases between. The DNA for the CDR3 is TGTGCCAGCAGCCTGAAGGGGTGGAGGGAAGTAAATGGCTACACCTTC. Residues: CASSLKGWREVNGYTF.

V and J are TRBV9 and TRBJ2-7; D gene uncertain. Germline V gene data show CDR1 as SGDLS and CDR2 as YYNGEE. CDR3 length: 13 residues. The V gene lost 3 bases and the J gene lost 1 base, with 8 bases spanning the gap. As DNA, the CDR3 is TGTGCCAGCAGCGGGGCCTCATCCTACGAGCAGTACTTC. It specifies CASSGASSYEQYF.

This chain uses TRBV7-9 with TRBJ2-5, with 8 bases that match TRBD2. Germline lookup yields CDR1 SEHNR and CDR2 FQNEAQ (reference sequence). The CDR3 runs to 15 residues. The V and J ends lost 7 bases and 2 bases, in that order; junction bases with no gene match: 9. CDR3 bases: TGTGCCAGCACCCAAACTAGCGGAGCACAAGAGACCCAGTACTTC. Encoded protein: CASTQTSGAQETQYF.

For this clone: This sample also contains other DNA sequences that code for the same CDR3. J is TRBJ1-1 and V is TRBV12-3 or TRBV12-4, with no clear D. The CDR3 length is 13 residues. Trimming took 2 bases from V and 2 from J, leaving 6 bases between them. The CDR3 DNA sequence: TGTGCCAGCAGTTTATCCCCAAACACTGAAGCTTTCTTT. Its translation: CASSLSPNTEAFF.

The chain couples TRBV28 to TRBJ1-6; tentatively, D is TRBD1 (5 bases). V gave up 7 bases and J gave up 8 bases, with 9 bases separating them. The CDR3 is made up of 12 amino acids. The germline CDR1 and CDR2 sequences are MDHEN and SYDVKM. The CDR3 DNA is TGTGCCAGCACAGGGAGGGATTCACCCCTCCACTTT. It yields the protein CASTGRDSPLHF. Full variable domain (remainder filled in from reference TRBV28 and TRBJ1-6): DVKVTQSSRYLVKRTGEKVFLECVQDMDHENMFWYRQDPGLGLRLIYFSYDVKMKEKGDIPEGYSVSREKKERFSLILESASTNQTSMYLCASTGRDSPLHFGNGTRLTVT.

The rearrangement links TRBV24-1 to TRBJ2-7; TRBD1 might be the D (5 bases). In germline, CDR1 is KGHDR, CDR2 SFDVKD. Deletions cut 0 bases from V and 2 bases from J, with 13 bases between. The CDR3 is 16 residues long. CDR3 nucleotide sequence: TGTGCCACCAGTGATTTGTGGCAGGGCCATACCTACGAGCAGTACTTC. It encodes CATSDLWQGHTYEQYF.

This chain links TRBV24-1 with TRBJ2-5, with TRBD1 matching over 7 bases. CDR1 is KGHDR, CDR2 SFDVKD, per germline. V lost 4 bases, J lost 2 bases, and 3 bases stayed unmatched. The CDR3 has 14 residues. CDR3 in amino acids: CATSDGQEQETQYF. CDR3 sequence (DNA): TGTGCCACCAGTGACGGACAGGAGCAAGAGACCCAGTACTTC.

This clone was seen a few times. The rearrangement links TRBV6-5 to TRBJ1-3, with D uncertain. CDR1 is MNHEY, CDR2 SVGAGI, per germline. The CDR3 covers 15 residues. Deletions cut 4 bases from V and 6 bases from J, with 16 bases between. CDR3 DNA: TGTGCCAGCAGTTCGCGATCAGGCGTTTCAAACACCATATATTTT. This gives the protein CASSSRSGVSNTIYF.

This chain connects TRBV11-2 to TRBJ2-5, with 8 bases that match TRBD2. The CDR3 runs 14 residues. Germline assignment: CDR1 SGHAT and CDR2 FQNNGV. After removal of 0 bases from V and 5 bases from J, the junction contained 2 bases not matched to a gene. The CDR3 DNA reads TGTGCCAGCAGCTTAGATCCGGGGGGGGAGACCCAGTACTTC. The encoded protein is CASSLDPGGETQYF. Full variable domain (rest looked up from reference TRBV11-2 and TRBJ2-5): EAGVAQSPRYKIIEKRQSVAFWCNPISGHATLYWYQQILGQGPKLLIQFQNNGVVDDSQLPKDRFSAERLKGVDSTLKIQPAKLEDSAVYLCASSLDPGGETQYFGPGTRLLVL.

J is TRBJ2-1 and V is TRBV27, with TRBD1 identical over 8 bases. The germline V gene encodes CDR1 MNHEY and CDR2 SMNVEV (reference sequence). Trimming at V came to 2 bases and at J to 5 bases, leaving 2 bases not matched to a gene. This CDR3 region has 14 residues. Written as DNA, the CDR3 is TGTGCCAGCAGTTTAGGGGACAGGAACAATGAGCAGTTCTTC. Translating it yields CASSLGDRNNEQFF.

The chain carries TRBV29-1 and TRBJ2-7; TRBD2 matches at 7 bases. The CDR3 has 13 residues. Trimming at V came to 6 bases and at J to 11 bases, leaving 16 bases not matched to a gene. Germline CDR1 reads SQVTM; CDR2 reads ANQGSEA. CDR3 amino acids: CSVAPGLTPKEYF. Written as DNA, the CDR3 is TGCAGCGTCGCTCCGGGACTAACCCCTAAGGAGTACTTC.

This clone was detected ten times or more. This chain links TRBV2 with TRBJ1-6; D remains ambiguous. The V gene lost 8 bases and the J gene lost 12 bases, with 17 bases spanning the gap. The germline CDR1 and CDR2 sequences are SNHLY and FYNNEI. The length of the CDR3 is 13 residues. The CDR3 DNA sequence: TGTGCCAGCTTCGTGACACACACGCAACCCCTCCACTTT. This encodes CASFVTHTQPLHF. Looking up the rest from reference TRBV2 and TRBJ1-6 gives the full variable domain: EPEVTQTPSHQVTQMGQEVILRCVPISNHLYFYWYRQILGQKVEFLVSFYNNEISEKSEIFDDQFSVERPDGSNFTLKIRSTKLEDSAMYFCASFVTHTQPLHFGNGTRLTVT.

The gene calls are TRBV28 and TRBJ1-5; unclear D gene. Trimming shortened V by 1 base and J by 2 bases, and 6 bases separated the two germline ends. Per the germline V gene, CDR1 is MDHEN and CDR2 is SYDVKM. CDR3 length: 14 residues. CDR3 DNA: TGTGCCAGCAGTTTATCAGGTGGCAATCAGCCCCAGCATTTT. Its translation is CASSLSGGNQPQHF.

The chain recombines TRBV18 with TRBJ1-1; 9 nucleotides align to TRBD1. Germline values: CDR1 KGHSH, CDR2 LQKENI. CDR3 size: 18 residues. The junction had 13 bases not matched to a gene; V was cut back by 4 bases and J by 1 base. CDR3 bases: TGTGCCAGCTCACGAAAGAAAGGGACAGGGTTTCAGAACACTGAAGCTTTCTTT. Protein: CASSRKKGTGFQNTEAFF. Drawing the rest from reference TRBV18 and TRBJ1-1, the complete variable domain is NAGVMQNPRHLVRRRGQEARLRCSPMKGHSHVYWYRQLPEEGLKFMVYLQKENIIDESGMPKERFSAEFPKEGPSILRIQQVVRGDSAAYFCASSRKKGTGFQNTEAFFGQGTRLTVV.

CDR3 in DNA: TGCGCCAGCAGTGTGTGGGGACGGCCGGGGGGTTCGAACACTGAAGCTTTCTTT. Its translation: CASSVWGRPGGSNTEAFF. The chain joins TRBV10-1 to TRBJ1-1, with a possible D match to TRBD1 (5 bases). Per the germline V gene, CDR1 is WNHNN and CDR2 is SYGVQD (reference sequence). This CDR3 is 18 amino acids long. The ends were cut back, 4 bases at V and 1 base at J, with 22 bases in the middle.

This clone is a singleton in its sample. This sequence joins TRBV6-5 and TRBJ2-7, with a possible D match to TRBD1 (6 bases). In germline, CDR1 is MNHEY, CDR2 SVGAGI. Trimming took 6 bases from V and 6 from J, leaving 9 bases between them. The CDR3 is 11 residues long. The CDR3 coding sequence is TGTGCCAGCAGGAGGGGGTCCGAGCAGTACTTC. The encoded protein is CASRRGSEQYF.

This sequence joins TRBV2 and TRBJ1-2, with D possibly TRBD1 on 6 matching bases. This CDR3 is built from 17 residues. V was pared by 3 bases and J by 1 base, with 18 bases between. Germline V lookup: CDR1 SNHLY, CDR2 FYNNEI. CDR3 sequence reads: CASSDLAGAPLNYGYTF. CDR3 DNA sequence: TGTGCCAGCAGTGACCTCGCAGGGGCCCCCCTTAACTATGGCTACACCTTC.

The chain links TRBV5-6 to TRBJ2-7, with D perhaps matching TRBD2 (7 bases). This CDR3 contains 14 residues. The V end was cut by 1 base, the J end by 2 bases, with 10 bases between. Germline CDR1 and CDR2: SGHDT and YYEEEE. This CDR3 reads CASSLRGGTYEQYF. CDR3 in DNA: TGTGCCAGCAGCTTGAGGGGGGGGACCTACGAGCAGTACTTC. Using reference TRBV5-6 and TRBJ2-7 for the parts outside the CDR3, the full variable domain is DAGVTQSPTHLIKTRGQQVTLRCSPKSGHDTVSWYQQALGQGPQFIFQYYEEEERQRGNFPDRFSGHQFPNYSSELNVNALLLGDSALYLCASSLRGGTYEQYFGPGTRLTVT.

V gene TRBV28 combines with J gene TRBJ1-5, with D hard to call. Germline-derived CDR1 and CDR2 are MDHEN and SYDVKM. V was trimmed by 10 bases and J by 4 bases, leaving 14 bases between them. The CDR3 has 13 residues. The CDR3 spells CATVGEGNQPQHF. CDR3 sequence (DNA): TGTGCCACCGTCGGGGAGGGTAATCAGCCCCAGCATTTT.

The CDR3 is CASSLYQETQYF. For the CDR3, the DNA is TGCGCCAGCAGCCTCTACCAAGAGACCCAGTACTTC. This sequence joins TRBV10-2 and TRBJ2-5; D is unresolved. The length of the CDR3 is 12 residues. V was pared by 6 bases and J by 0 bases, with 5 bases between. The V gene's germline CDR1 is WSHSY and CDR2 SAAADI.

This chain uses TRBV2 with TRBJ1-1; D gene uncertain. Germline V gene data show CDR1 as SNHLY and CDR2 as FYNNEI. V was cut by 5 bases and J by 1 base, with 11 bases left in between. This CDR3 spans 14 amino acids. CDR3 residues: CASSFLGPNTEAFF. The DNA for the CDR3 is TGTGCCAGCAGTTTCCTGGGCCCGAACACTGAAGCTTTCTTT. Full variable domain (outside the CDR3, taken from reference TRBV2 and TRBJ1-1): EPEVTQTPSHQVTQMGQEVILRCVPISNHLYFYWYRQILGQKVEFLVSFYNNEISEKSEIFDDQFSVERPDGSNFTLKIRSTKLEDSAMYFCASSFLGPNTEAFFGQGTRLTVV.

V and J are TRBV25-1 and TRBJ1-3; no clear D gene. V lost 5 bases to trimming and J lost 7 bases, with 9 bases between them. The CDR3 spans 12 residues. Per germline, CDR1 MGHDK and CDR2 SYGVNS. Written as DNA, the CDR3 is TGTGCCAGCAGTACGCAGGCCAACACCATATATTTT. This sequence encodes CASSTQANTIYF.

The rearrangement joins TRBV28 to TRBJ2-1, with TRBD2 identical over 8 bases. Germline V gene data show CDR1 as MDHEN and CDR2 as SYDVKM. Trimming removed 6 bases from V and 0 bases from J; junction bases left unmatched: 16. This CDR3 region has 19 residues. The CDR3 region has the DNA TGTGCCAGCAGGACACTAGCGGCAGGCACCGGAAGCTCCTACAATGAGCAGTTCTTC. This codes for CASRTLAAGTGSSYNEQFF.

The V and J genes are TRBV6-6 and TRBJ1-5; 9 nucleotides line up with TRBD1. Losses at the gene ends were 2 bases for V and 4 bases for J; bases not matched to a gene: 3. Germline values: CDR1 MNHNY, CDR2 SVGAGI (reference sequence). This CDR3 has 15 amino acids. The CDR3 here is CASSYGQGLNQPQHF. As DNA, the CDR3 is TGTGCCAGCAGTTACGGACAGGGGTTGAATCAGCCCCAGCATTTT.

This clone was detected only a few times. The chain links TRBV7-3 to TRBJ1-1; TRBD1 is a possible D gene (5 bases). The CDR3 is 14 residues long. The V end lost 4 bases, the J end lost 4 bases, and 13 bases lay between the germline ends. In germline, CDR1 is SGHTA, CDR2 FQGTGA. CDR3 coding DNA: TGTGCCAGCAGCTCAACTACAGGTTTCACTGAAGCTTTCTTT. This sequence encodes CASSSTTGFTEAFF.

The genes are TRBV28 and TRBJ1-2; D call uncertain. V shed 3 bases and J shed 9 bases, with 14 bases lying between them. The CDR3 spans 13 residues. Germline V gives CDR1 MDHEN, CDR2 SYDVKM. CDR3 nucleotide sequence: TGTGCCAGCAGTTTGGCGGACGGACTACGCTACACCTTC. Translation: CASSLADGLRYTF.

The rearrangement links TRBV5-1 to TRBJ2-5, with D tentatively TRBD1 (6 bases). CDR1 SGHRS and CDR2 YFSETQ come from the germline V gene. The germline V and J ends were trimmed by 4 bases and 4 bases, with 11 bases remaining between them. The CDR3 has 13 amino acids. The CDR3: CASSRDTPETQYF. CDR3 in DNA: TGCGCCAGCAGCCGGGACACCCCAGAGACCCAGTACTTC.

The rearrangement joins TRBV19 to TRBJ2-7; 12 positions agree with TRBD2. Germline assignment: CDR1 LNHDA and CDR2 SQIVND (reference sequence). V shed 4 bases and J 5 bases; nucleotides not matched to a gene: 6. The CDR3 runs to 15 residues. The CDR3 loop is CASSTTSGRNHEQYF. The CDR3 region has the DNA TGTGCCAGTAGTACCACTAGCGGGAGGAACCACGAGCAGTACTTC.